The clone carrying this T cell receptor (beta chain) has a handful of counts. Its antigen is currently unknown. These data originate in a study of blood T cells in healthy people across ages. Points from the study as a whole: Estimates drawn from one million T cells were deemed to understate diversity. Donors of long life had a larger count of naive CD4+ cells and greater diversity than aged donors.

A sample-barcoded 5' primer and a J-beta primer mix were used in a second PCR of roughly 7 to 11 cycles. TCRdb itself ran the 5' RACE reads through MiXCR, one entry per CDR3 protein. The table shows about 570,000 distinct CDR3 sequences, with about 26% occurring only once. Healthy individuals of Caucasian origin from Russia, aged about 6 to 95, served as donors. No fewer than 7 million PBMCs went into each sample. Trimming shortened V by 4 bases and J by 0 bases, and 9 bases separated the two germline ends. There are 14 residues in the CDR3. Material: blood. This clonotype was obtained from a woman in her 70s in good health. The rearrangement uses TRBV12-3 or TRBV12-4 and TRBJ1-2; D is uncertain. CDR3 loop: CASSSPGTNYGYTF. CDR3 sequence (DNA): TGTGCCAGCAGTTCACCCGGGACTAACTATGGCTACACCTTC.